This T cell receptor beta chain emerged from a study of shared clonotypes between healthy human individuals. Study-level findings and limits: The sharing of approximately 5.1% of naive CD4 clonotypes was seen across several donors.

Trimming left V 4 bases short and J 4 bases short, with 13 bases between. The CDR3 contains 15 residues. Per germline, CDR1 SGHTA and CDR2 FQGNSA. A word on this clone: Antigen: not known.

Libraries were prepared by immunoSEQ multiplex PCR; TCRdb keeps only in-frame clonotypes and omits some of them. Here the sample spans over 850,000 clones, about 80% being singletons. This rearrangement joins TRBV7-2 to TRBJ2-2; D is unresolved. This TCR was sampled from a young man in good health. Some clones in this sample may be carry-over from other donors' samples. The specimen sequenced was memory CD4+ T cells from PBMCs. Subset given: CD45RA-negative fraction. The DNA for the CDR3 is TGTGCCAGCAGCTCCCTCCTACCGAGCACCGGGGAGCTGTTTTTT. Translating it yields CASSSLLPSTGELFF.